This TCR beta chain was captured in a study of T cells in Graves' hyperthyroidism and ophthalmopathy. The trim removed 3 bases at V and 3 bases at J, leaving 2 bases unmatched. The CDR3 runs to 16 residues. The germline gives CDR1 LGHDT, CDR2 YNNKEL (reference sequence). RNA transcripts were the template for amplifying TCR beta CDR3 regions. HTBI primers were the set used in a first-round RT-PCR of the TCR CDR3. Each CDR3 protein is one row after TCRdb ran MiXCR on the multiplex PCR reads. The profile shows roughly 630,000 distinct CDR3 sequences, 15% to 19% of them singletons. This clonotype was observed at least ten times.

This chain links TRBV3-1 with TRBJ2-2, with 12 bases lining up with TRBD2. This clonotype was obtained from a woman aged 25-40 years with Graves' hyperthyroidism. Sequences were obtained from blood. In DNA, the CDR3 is TGTGCCAGCAGCCAGACTAGCGGGAGTCACACCGGGGAGCTGTTTTTT. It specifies CASSQTSGSHTGELFF. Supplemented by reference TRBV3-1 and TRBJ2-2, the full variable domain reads DTAVSQTPKYLVTQMGNDKSIKCEQNLGHDTMYWYKQDSKKFLKIMFSYNNKELIINETVPNRFSPKSPDKAHLNLHINSLELGDSAVYFCASSQTSGSHTGELFFGEGSRLTVL.